Each of the 5 T cell receptor beta chains below was sequenced from the same sample in a study of blood T cell repertoires in COVID-19 (TCRdb year 2020). Preparation of the library involved the immunoSEQ multiplex PCR assay. Sourced from immuneACCESS, this table was stored by TCRdb with only in-frame sequences that have V and J called. A share of the clones is absent; for the studies checked, an unresolved V gene accounts for under half, and the remainder has no known explanation. The sample profile shows under 90,000 clones; 70% to 90% of them were found once. The ten largest account for more than 3% of the sample. Source material: peripheral blood. These receptor sequences come from a woman between 45 and 60 years old with COVID-19, enrolled during active disease.

This clone was detected only once. V and J are TRBV30 and TRBJ2-1; D is perhaps TRBD2 (6 bases). The germline V gene has CDR1 GTSNPN and CDR2 SVGIG (reference sequence). This CDR3 has 13 residues. The V end was cut by 8 bases, the J end by 4 bases, with 15 bases between. This chain's CDR3 is CAGGEDLYNEQFF. CDR3 DNA sequence: TGTGCCGGCGGGGAGGACCTGTACAATGAGCAGTTCTTC.

V is TRBV29-1 and J is TRBJ2-5, with 8 nucleotides matching TRBD1. Germline loops: CDR1 SQVTM, CDR2 ANQGSEA. The V and J ends lost 4 bases and 5 bases, in that order; junction bases with no gene match: 6. The CDR3 runs 13 residues. The CDR3 region is CSVGRGRGETQYF. CDR3 sequence (DNA): TGCAGCGTTGGCAGGGGGCGCGGGGAGACCCAGTACTTC.

The J gene is TRBJ1-6, the V gene TRBV10-3, with D perhaps matching TRBD1 (5 bases). Germline-derived CDR1 and CDR2 are ENHRY and SYGVKD. V lost 6 bases and J lost 8, with 14 bases in between. CDR3 length equals 14 residues. Written as DNA, the CDR3 is TGTGCCATCAGCTCACGGGGGGGGGATTCACCCCTCCACTTT. Its protein is CAISSRGGDSPLHF.

The DNA for the CDR3 is TGTGCCACCAGTGATTCCCTAATTGGACTAGCTAGCGCAGATACGCAGTATTTT. Amino acids: CATSDSLIGLASADTQYF. The chain carries TRBV24-1 and TRBJ2-3, with TRBD2 matching over 8 bases. This CDR3 has 18 residues. Germline CDR1 and CDR2: KGHDR and SFDVKD. V gave up 2 bases and J gave up 4 bases; unmatched junction bases: 13.

The chain couples TRBV5-4 to TRBJ2-7; 12 bases are a match to TRBD2. J gave up 4 bases and V 1 base, and 3 bases lay outside the gene matches. The CDR3 covers 15 residues. Germline CDR1 reads SGHNT; CDR2 reads YYREEE (reference sequence). CDR3 sequence: CASSLRLAGVYEQYF. For the CDR3, the DNA is TGTGCCAGCAGCTTGCGACTAGCGGGAGTGTACGAGCAGTACTTC.